Listed below are T cell receptor beta chains from one sample, sequenced in a study of blood T cell repertoires in COVID-19. This table comes from immunoSEQ multiplex PCR, and its TCRdb copy is limited to in-frame clones, with some not included. This table has roughly 130,000 clones, more than 75% appearing once. Sequencing input: peripheral blood. All receptors derive from a man between 60 and 75 years old with COVID-19, enrolled during active disease. Both conserved end residues are trimmed from each CDR3.

v_call	j_call	cdr3_aa
TRBV11-2	TRBJ2-1	ASSPGQATYNEQF
TRBV6-2/TRBV6-3	TRBJ2-7	ASSYDGEYEQY
TRBV11-3	TRBJ1-1	ASSLSGSEAF
TRBV2	TRBJ2-6	ASSGSGANVLT
TRBV5-1	TRBJ2-7	ASSLASRGGGGSYEQY
TRBV5-4	TRBJ2-1	ASSAGQGARGGGWNEQF
TRBV24-1	TRBJ1-2	ATRDINYGYT
TRBV2	TRBJ2-7	ASRSSVSYEQY
TRBV12-3/TRBV12-4	TRBJ1-2	ASRTGTNYGYT
TRBV21-1	TRBJ2-4	ASSMGQGTKNIQY
TRBV4-2	TRBJ1-4	ASSRAGGQDEKLF
TRBV28	TRBJ2-1	ASSGHYNEQF
TRBV11-2	TRBJ1-5	ASSRGGVGNQPQH
TRBV18	TRBJ1-4	ASSRGLNEKLF
TRBV6-1	TRBJ2-4	ASSGNRDSLGKNIQY
TRBV29-1	TRBJ1-2	SALEHEDGYT
TRBV28	TRBJ2-1	ASSSGSSYNEQF
TRBV14	TRBJ2-7	ASSQGGRLPTVYEQY
TRBV7-6	TRBJ1-3	ASSLGGAGNTIY
TRBV11-2	TRBJ1-1	ASSFSQGGRTEAF
TRBV6-2/TRBV6-3	TRBJ2-7	ASSRGAGLREQY
TRBV29-1	TRBJ1-5	SVWDSYSNQPQH
TRBV30	TRBJ2-3	AWSVPRTSPNTDTQY
TRBV9	TRBJ2-1	ASSVRDNYNEQF
TRBV6-5	TRBJ1-5	ASRRQGFDNQPQH
TRBV20-1	TRBJ2-1	SASWESEQF
TRBV10-3	TRBJ2-3	AISGGSTDTQY
TRBV15	TRBJ2-5	ATSRGPTGSETQY
TRBV30	TRBJ2-7	AWTRLAGEDEQY
TRBV5-1	TRBJ2-7	ASSLIPGQGIEQY
TRBV7-9	TRBJ2-7	ASSPTSGSVEQY
TRBV24-1	TRBJ2-1	ATSDFWGDEQF